Described below is a single T cell receptor (beta chain) sequence and its context. Its antigen remains undetermined. No base qualities exist here, and no much larger clone lies one base off it. Each collaborating institution followed its own protocols to collect whole blood in K2EDTA tubes. For TCRbeta analysis, collaborators shipped samples as frozen whole blood, isolated PBMCs, or DNA extracted from either of those sample types. Counted from cysteine to phenylalanine, this CDR3 has 15 amino acids. Kept here is only the CDR3 DNA, which spans 45 bases and is read in frame from base 1. V sheds 6 bases and J sheds 4 bases, leaving 13 bases between their ends. CDR1 is given as MNHNY and CDR2 as SVGAGI, both from the germline V gene (reference sequence). These data belong to a study of blood T cell repertoires in COVID-19 (dated by TCRdb to 2020 to 2022). For the wider study: The collaborator samples originated in the United States, Italy and Spain and spanned the acute and convalescent phases of COVID-19. The material from the prospective study consisted of cDNA or gDNA derived from T cells, B-cell-depleted T cells, or PBMCs. The dataset comprised deeply sampled blood TCRbeta repertoires from subjects exposed to, actively infected with, or recovered from COVID-19. The repertoires were made available in a free public database intended to serve as a resource for research on the immune response to SARS-CoV-2. Samples came from the ongoing ImmuneRACE study (first 160 participants) plus 1,254 subjects from 6 global collaborators. Nearly every sample came with metadata listing a de-identified subject ID, COVID-19 status, age in years and sex. Where available, HLA class I and class II types were taken from metadata supplied by the sample provider and were not determined by assay-based typing. Study-wide conclusions, independent of this receptor: The quantity of clinical and demographic metadata differed by source and by participant and was supplied without curation.

The immunoSEQ Assay, a bias-controlled multiplex PCR, was used to amplify TCRbeta CDR3 regions from genomic DNA. In the paper's pipeline: The number of nucleated cells in each sample was estimated by amplification of reference gene primers within the assay. To quantify the absolute abundance of each unique TCRbeta CDR3 rearrangement, sequence reads were collapsed and filtered. For each sample, productive Simpson clonality was calculated as the square root of Simpson's diversity index over productive rearrangements. TCRdb limited this immuneACCESS table to in-frame rearrangements with V and J called. A share of clones is missing; checked studies link under half to unresolved V genes, and the rest is unexplained. V, J and clone size reflect that table, while D and trimming were determined from the DNA. Across this sample there are some 99,000 clones, with approximately 86% seen only once. The leading ten clones occupy 13% of the sample.

The sample consisted of peripheral blood. This clonotype was obtained from a woman aged 60 to 75 in a cohort sampled during active or convalescent COVID-19. The chain couples TRBV6-6 to TRBJ2-6; a weak D assignment points to TRBD1 (5 bases agree). The sequenced DNA is TGTGCCAGCAGCAGAGGACAACGCGGGGCCAACGTCCTGACTTTC. This translates into CASSRGQRGANVLTF.